Presented here are 14 T cell receptor beta chains from one specimen sequenced in a study of vaccination and CD4 T cells after COVID-19 (dated by TCRdb to 2022 to 2024). The sample's time point label is to be understood as: late sampling 161 to 241 days after vaccination in a few convalescent patients. Library preparation was by PCR. The sample was run on an Illumina iSeq 100. TCRdb passed the public sequencing reads through fastp at Q25 and MiXCR, retaining productive beta sequences. Every entry covers one CDR3 protein and lists the most common genes and DNA from its rows. The sample table records about 33,000 distinct CDR3 sequences; 35% to 45% of these occur just once. The ten most abundant clones make up 5% to 6.5% of the sample. Material: CD4+ T cells from blood, obtained about 7 months after SARS-CoV-2 vaccination. These receptors were collected from a human donor who had recovered from COVID-19.

The genes are TRBV2 and TRBJ2-1; TRBD1 is a possible D gene (6 bases). This CDR3 is 11 amino acids long. The ends were cut back, 6 bases at V and 7 bases at J, with 7 bases in the middle. The germline CDR1 and CDR2 sequences are SNHLY and FYNNEI. The CDR3 coding sequence is TGTGCCAGCAGCCAGGGGAATGAGCAGTTCTTC. Protein product: CASSQGNEQFF.

The rearrangement links TRBV19 to TRBJ1-5; D is ambiguous. The V gene lost 1 base and the J gene lost 0 bases, with 7 bases spanning the gap. CDR3 length equals 15 residues. Germline lookup yields CDR1 LNHDA and CDR2 SQIVND (reference sequence). CDR3 region: CASSIVDYSNQPQHF. Here the CDR3 DNA reads TGTGCCAGTAGTATAGTAGATTATAGCAATCAGCCCCAGCATTTT.

The chain combines TRBV7-2 with TRBJ2-7; D may be TRBD1 or TRBD2 (5 bases each). In germline, CDR1 is SGHTA, CDR2 FQGNSA. The length of the CDR3 is 14 residues. Trimming pared 5 bases from V and 3 bases from J, leaving 14 bases between. The CDR3 loop reads CASSDQGESYEQYF. CDR3 sequence (DNA): TGTGCCAGCAGCGACCAAGGGGAGAGCTACGAGCAGTACTTC.

This clonotype was seen only a few times. The rearrangement links TRBV7-3 to TRBJ2-1, with 13 bases that match TRBD2. The CDR3 length is 19 residues. V shed 8 bases, J shed 0 bases, and the junction held 13 bases outside the gene matches. CDR1 and CDR2 from the germline V gene are SGHTA and FQGTGA. For the CDR3, the DNA is TGTGCCAGCCATTATCCGGGACTAGCGGGACCTAGCTCCTACAATGAGCAGTTCTTC. It encodes CASHYPGLAGPSSYNEQFF.

This chain connects TRBV28 to TRBJ2-3; D not certain. Trimming stripped 6 bases from V and 2 bases from J, with 12 bases between. Germline lookup yields CDR1 MDHEN and CDR2 SYDVKM. The CDR3 contains 14 residues. CDR3 sequence (DNA): TGTGCCAGCAGCCCATCACACTACACAGATACGCAGTATTTT. Encoded protein: CASSPSHYTDTQYF.

The chain uses TRBV20-1 and TRBJ1-1; 7 bases are shared with TRBD1. The V and J ends lost 2 bases and 5 bases, in that order; junction bases with no gene match: 5. The CDR3 contains 13 residues. Germline values: CDR1 DFQATT, CDR2 SNEGSKA (reference sequence). The CDR3 nucleotides read TGCAGTGCTAGAATCTCAGGGGGGACTGAAGCTTTCTTT. Translated, it gives CSARISGGTEAFF.

The rearrangement links TRBV7-2 to TRBJ2-4; 16 nucleotides align to TRBD2. This CDR3 is 21 amino acids long. Germline-derived CDR1 and CDR2 are SGHTA and FQGNSA. V trimming: 6 bases; J trimming: 1 base; junction bases outside the gene matches: 15. The CDR3: CASSRHGTSGRAKGAKNIQYF. The CDR3 nucleotides are TGTGCCAGCAGTCGCCACGGGACTAGCGGGAGGGCCAAAGGTGCCAAAAACATTCAGTACTTC.

This clonotype was detected only a few times. This rearrangement joins TRBV7-2 to TRBJ2-1, with a possible D match to TRBD1 (6 bases). CDR1 is SGHTA, CDR2 FQGNSA, per germline. V was shortened by 6 bases and J by 6 bases, with 15 bases between the two germline ends. The CDR3 covers 14 residues. CDR3 DNA: TGTGCCAGCAGGGTACAGGGCTGGACCAATGAGCAGTTCTTC. This codes for CASRVQGWTNEQFF.

The chain has TRBV7-8 and TRBJ2-3, with 11 bases matching TRBD2. The length of the CDR3 is 18 residues. The V and J ends lost 2 bases and 2 bases, in that order; junction bases with no gene match: 9. Germline V CDR1 and CDR2: SGHVS, FQNEAQ. Here the CDR3 reads CASSLNRLAGGNTDTQYF. As DNA, the CDR3 is TGTGCCAGCAGCTTAAATCGGCTAGCGGGAGGTAACACAGATACGCAGTATTTT.

This clonotype was seen a handful of times. The J gene is TRBJ2-3, the V gene TRBV20-1; 9 nucleotides align to TRBD2. The CDR3 runs 15 residues. Germline lookup yields CDR1 DFQATT and CDR2 SNEGSKA (reference sequence). The V segment lost 6 bases and the J segment 4 bases; nucleotides outside the gene matches: 11. The CDR3 reads CSARLAEGGSDTQYF. CDR3 nucleotide sequence: TGCAGTGCCAGACTAGCGGAAGGGGGGTCAGATACGCAGTATTTT.

V gene TRBV20-1 combines with J gene TRBJ2-1, with D uncertain. The V and J ends lost 6 bases and 4 bases respectively, with 16 bases between them. This CDR3 is built from 14 residues. Germline CDR1 DFQATT, CDR2 SNEGSKA (reference sequence). In DNA, the CDR3 is TGCAGTGCGCCGCGAGGTCAGGAGTACAATGAGCAGTTCTTC. As protein: CSAPRGQEYNEQFF.

This clonotype has a handful of counts. The chain recombines TRBV12-3 or TRBV12-4 with TRBJ2-1, with 10 bases that match TRBD2. V gave up 4 bases and J gave up 5 bases; unmatched junction bases: 2. The CDR3 is made up of 14 amino acids. In DNA form, the CDR3 reads TGTGCCAGCAGTTCCCTAGCGGGAGACAATGAGCAGTTCTTC. Amino acid sequence: CASSSLAGDNEQFF.

CDR3 nucleotides: TGCGCCAGCAGCCAAGATCCTGGTGAGGGGAGGAGAAACGGCTACACCTTC. Amino acids: CASSQDPGEGRRNGYTF. The chain links TRBV4-1 to TRBJ1-2, with a possible D match to TRBD1 (5 bases). Germline CDR1 MGHRA, CDR2 YSYEKL. This CDR3 contains 17 residues. Deletions cut 0 bases from V and 8 bases from J, with 22 bases between.

This clonotype was counted only a few times. V and J are TRBV15 and TRBJ2-7, with D hard to call. The CDR3 is 15 residues long. Germline CDR1 is LNHNV and CDR2 is YYDKDF (reference sequence). Trimming took 0 bases from V and 2 from J, leaving 11 bases between them. CDR3 in DNA: TGTGCCACCAGCAGAGATCGGCTCTCAGCCTACGAGCAGTACTTC. It encodes CATSRDRLSAYEQYF.